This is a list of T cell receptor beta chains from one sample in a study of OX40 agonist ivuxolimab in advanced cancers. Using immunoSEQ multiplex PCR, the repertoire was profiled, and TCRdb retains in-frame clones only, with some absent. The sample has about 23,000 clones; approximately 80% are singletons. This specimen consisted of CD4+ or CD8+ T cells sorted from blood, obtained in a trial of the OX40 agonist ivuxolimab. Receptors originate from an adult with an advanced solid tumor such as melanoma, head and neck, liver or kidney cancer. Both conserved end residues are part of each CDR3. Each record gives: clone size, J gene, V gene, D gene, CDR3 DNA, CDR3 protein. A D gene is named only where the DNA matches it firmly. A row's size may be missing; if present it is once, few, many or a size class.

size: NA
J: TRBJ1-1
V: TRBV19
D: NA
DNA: TGTGCCAGTAGTATGACAGACAACACTGAAGCTTTCTTT
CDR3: CASSMTDNTEAFF

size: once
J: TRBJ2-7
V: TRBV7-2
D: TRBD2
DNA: TGTGCCAGCAGCAGCGGGGTCTACGAGCAGTACTTC
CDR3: CASSSGVYEQYF

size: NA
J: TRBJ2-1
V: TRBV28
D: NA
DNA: TGTGCCAGCCTCCCCGGCGGGACGATCTACAATGAGCAGTTCTTC
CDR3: CASLPGGTIYNEQFF

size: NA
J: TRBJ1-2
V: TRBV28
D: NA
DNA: TGTGCCAGCAGTTTTGCTGGGCTCTATGGCTACACCTTC
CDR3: CASSFAGLYGYTF

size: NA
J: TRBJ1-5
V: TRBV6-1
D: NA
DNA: TGTGCCAGCAGTTCGACCTCCCGACAGCCCCAGCATTTT
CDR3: CASSSTSRQPQHF

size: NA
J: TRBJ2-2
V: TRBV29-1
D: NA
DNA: TGCAGCGTTGCCGGGGACATTTACACCGGGGAGCTGTTTTTT
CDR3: CSVAGDIYTGELFF

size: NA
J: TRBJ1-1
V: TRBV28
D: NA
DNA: TGTGCCAGCAGGGGTGGGGGAAACACTGAAGCTTTCTTT
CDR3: CASRGGGNTEAFF

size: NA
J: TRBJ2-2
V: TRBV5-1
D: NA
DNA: TGCGCCAGCAGCGAGATACACCTCACCGGGGAGCTGTTTTTT
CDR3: CASSEIHLTGELFF

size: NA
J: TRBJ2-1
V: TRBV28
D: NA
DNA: TGTGCCAGCATTAACCCGGGACGATCCTATGAGCAGTTCTTC
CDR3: CASINPGRSYEQFF

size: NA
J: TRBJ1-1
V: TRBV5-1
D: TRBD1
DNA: TGCGCCAGCAATCCAGGGGGACAGCAGAACACTGAAGCTTTCTTT
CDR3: CASNPGGQQNTEAFF

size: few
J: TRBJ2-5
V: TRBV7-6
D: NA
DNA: TGTGCCAGCAGCTTCCCATCTCAAGAGACCCAGTACTTC
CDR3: CASSFPSQETQYF

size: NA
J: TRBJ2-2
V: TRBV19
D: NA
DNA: TGTGCCAGTAGAACCGTCGGAGACACCGGGGAGCTGTTTTTT
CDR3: CASRTVGDTGELFF

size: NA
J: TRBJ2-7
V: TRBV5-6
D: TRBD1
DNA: TGTGCCAGCAGCATCGGACAGGGGACCTACGAGCAGTACTTC
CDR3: CASSIGQGTYEQYF

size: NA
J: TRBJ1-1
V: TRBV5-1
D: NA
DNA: TGCGCCAGCAGCTTCGGGAACACTGAAGCTTTCTTT
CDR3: CASSFGNTEAFF

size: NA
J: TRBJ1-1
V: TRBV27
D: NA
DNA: TGTGCCAGCAGTTTATCAGGGGGCACTGAAGCTTTCTTT
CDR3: CASSLSGGTEAFF

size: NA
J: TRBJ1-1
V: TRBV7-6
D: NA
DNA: TGTGCCAGCAGCTATGATAAGGGGCGCGGGAACACTGAAGCTTTCTTT
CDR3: CASSYDKGRGNTEAFF

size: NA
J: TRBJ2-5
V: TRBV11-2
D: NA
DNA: TGTGCCAGCACCCCGAGTGTAGGGGGAGAGACCCAGTACTTC
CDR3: CASTPSVGGETQYF

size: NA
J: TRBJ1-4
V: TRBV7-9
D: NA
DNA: TGTGCCAGCATCGGGGGGGGCCGGGAAAAACTGTTTTTT
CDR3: CASIGGGREKLFF

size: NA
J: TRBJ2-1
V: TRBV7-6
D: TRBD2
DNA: TGTGCCAGCAGCTTGTTTAGCGGGAGGGCCAATGAGCAGTTCTTC
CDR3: CASSLFSGRANEQFF

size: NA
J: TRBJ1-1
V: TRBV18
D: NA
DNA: TGTGCCAGCTCAGGTAATAAGAACACTGAAGCTTTCTTT
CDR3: CASSGNKNTEAFF

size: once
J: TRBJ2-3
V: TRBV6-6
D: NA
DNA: TGTGCCAGCACCCGGTGGTCGGCCTCAACAGATACGCAGTATTTT
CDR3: CASTRWSASTDTQYF

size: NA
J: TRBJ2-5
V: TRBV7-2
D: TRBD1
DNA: TGTGCCAGCAGAATCGGACAGGTGGAGACCCAGTACTTC
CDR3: CASRIGQVETQYF

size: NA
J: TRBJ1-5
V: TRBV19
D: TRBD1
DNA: TGTGCCAGTAGTAGACAGGGGGTAGCGGACGTTGATCAGCCCCAGCATTTT
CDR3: CASSRQGVADVDQPQHF

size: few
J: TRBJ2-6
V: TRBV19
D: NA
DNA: TGTGCCAGTAGTCCTCCAGGGTCAGGGGCCAACGTCCTGACTTTC
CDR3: CASSPPGSGANVLTF

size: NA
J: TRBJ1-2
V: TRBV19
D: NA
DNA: TGTGCCAGTAGTATATTGGGTGGCTTTTATGGCTACACCTTC
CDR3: CASSILGGFYGYTF

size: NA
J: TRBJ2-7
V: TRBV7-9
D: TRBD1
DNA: TGTGCCAGCAGCTCCGGGACAGGGTCCTACGAGCAGTACTTC
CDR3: CASSSGTGSYEQYF

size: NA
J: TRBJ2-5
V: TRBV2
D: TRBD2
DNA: TGTGCCAGCAGTGTTAGAGCGGGATCCCAAGAGACCCAGTACTTC
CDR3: CASSVRAGSQETQYF

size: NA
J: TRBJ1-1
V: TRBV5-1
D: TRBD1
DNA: TGCGCCAGCAGCTTTATCGGGACAGGGAAGGCCACTGAAGCTTTCTTT
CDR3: CASSFIGTGKATEAFF

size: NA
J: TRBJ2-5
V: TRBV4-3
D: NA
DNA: TGCGCCAGCAGCCAAGATCCCTTGTCCGGTCGGGCCCAAGAGACCCAGTACTTC
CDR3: CASSQDPLSGRAQETQYF

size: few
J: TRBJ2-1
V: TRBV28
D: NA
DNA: TGTGCCAGCAGTGGGGGCGTATCGCGTCTGATCGACAATGAGCAGTTCTTC
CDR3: CASSGGVSRLIDNEQFF

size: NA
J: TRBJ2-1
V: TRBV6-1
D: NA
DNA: TGTGCCAGCAGTGAATGGGCGGGCAGCAATGAGCAGTTCTTC
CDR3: CASSEWAGSNEQFF

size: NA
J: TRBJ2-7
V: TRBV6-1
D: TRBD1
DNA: TGTGCCAGCAGTGAGTACGGTGGCCAGGGGGCCTACGAGCAGTACTTC
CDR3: CASSEYGGQGAYEQYF

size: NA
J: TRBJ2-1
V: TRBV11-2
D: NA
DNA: TGTGCCAGCAGCCCCGGTGTCCTCTCCTACAATGAGCAGTTCTTC
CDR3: CASSPGVLSYNEQFF

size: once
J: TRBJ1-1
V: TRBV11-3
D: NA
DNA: TGTGCCAGCAGCTTGTCGAACACTGAAGCTTTCTTT
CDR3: CASSLSNTEAFF

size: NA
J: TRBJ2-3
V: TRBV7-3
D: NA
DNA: TGTGCCAGCAGCACGGGGCCTATGGGATCGCAGTATTTT
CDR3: CASSTGPMGSQYF

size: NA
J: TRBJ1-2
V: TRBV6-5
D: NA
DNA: TGTGCCAGCAGGGACCGCCGAGGAGGGTATGGCTACACCTTC
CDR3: CASRDRRGGYGYTF

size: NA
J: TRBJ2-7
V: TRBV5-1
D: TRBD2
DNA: TGCGCCAGCAGCTGGACACTAGCGGGAGGGAGTTACGAGCAGTACTTC
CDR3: CASSWTLAGGSYEQYF

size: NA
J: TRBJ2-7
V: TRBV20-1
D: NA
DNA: TGCAGTGCTAGCTACCGGGAGCAGTACTTC
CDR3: CSASYREQYF

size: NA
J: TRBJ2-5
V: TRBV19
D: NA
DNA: TGTGCCAGTAGTATAGGGATGACAGTAAAGGAGACCCAGTACTTC
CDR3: CASSIGMTVKETQYF

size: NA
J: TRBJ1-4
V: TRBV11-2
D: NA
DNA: TGTGCCAGCAGCTCACAGACGACATCAACTAATGAAAAACTGTTTTTT
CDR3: CASSSQTTSTNEKLFF

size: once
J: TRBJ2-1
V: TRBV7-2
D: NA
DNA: TGTGCCAGCAGGCGGGGATCCTACAATGAGCAGTTCTTC
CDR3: CASRRGSYNEQFF

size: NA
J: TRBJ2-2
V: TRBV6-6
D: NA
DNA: TGTGCCAGCAGTTCGACTGGTTTAACACCCGGGGAGCTGTTTTTT
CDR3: CASSSTGLTPGELFF

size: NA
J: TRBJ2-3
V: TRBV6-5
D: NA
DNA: TGTGCCAGCAGTCTACCCCCTACAGATACGCAGTATTTT
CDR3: CASSLPPTDTQYF

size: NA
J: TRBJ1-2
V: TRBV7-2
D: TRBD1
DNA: TGTGCCAGCACGGGACAGGGGAGTACTAACTATGGCTACACCTTC
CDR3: CASTGQGSTNYGYTF

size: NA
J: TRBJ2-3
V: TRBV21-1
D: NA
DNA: TGTGCCAGCAGCCGTGGCAGGGGTACAGATACGCAGTATTTT
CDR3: CASSRGRGTDTQYF

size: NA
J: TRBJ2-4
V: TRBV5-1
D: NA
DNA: TGCGCCAGCAGCTTGGGTCGGGGCGGACTAGCCAAAAACATTCAGTACTTC
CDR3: CASSLGRGGLAKNIQYF